These 17 T cell receptor beta chains were all obtained from the same sample, sequenced in a study of T cell repertoires in cytomegalovirus infection. TCRdb itself ran the reads through MiXCR, one entry per CDR3 protein. The table lists 150,000 or so distinct CDR3 sequences, roughly 6% of them singletons. Sequencing was performed on PBMCs. The receptors shown here come from a human donor in good health (CMV status not recorded). Some clones in this sample may be carry-over from other donors' samples.

The sample holds a few counts of this clonotype. The V call is TRBV5-1, the J call TRBJ2-1; tentative D call: TRBD2 (7 bases). The CDR3 totals 15 residues. The germline V gene encodes CDR1 SGHRS and CDR2 YFSETQ. Trimming removed 2 bases from V and 6 bases from J, with 15 bases in between. CDR3 nucleotide sequence: TGCGCCAGCAGCTTCCTAGCGGCAGGGGCCAATGAGCAGTTCTTC. Translating gives CASSFLAAGANEQFF.

This clonotype was seen repeatedly, ten times or more. This chain uses TRBV7-8 with TRBJ2-2, with D possibly being TRBD1 or TRBD2 (5 bases each). The CDR3 totals 15 residues. The germline V gene encodes CDR1 SGHVS and CDR2 FQNEAQ. V was trimmed by 0 bases and J by 5 bases, leaving 10 bases between them. CDR3 nucleotide sequence: TGTGCCAGCAGCTTAGCGGGGGTTTGGACCGGGGAGCTGTTTTTT. Its protein is CASSLAGVWTGELFF.

This clonotype has ten or more counts. Here the CDR3 DNA reads TGCGCCAGCAGTGTGGGCGCGAAAGCCGGGGAGCTGTTTTTT. Encoded protein: CASSVGAKAGELFF. This chain uses TRBV10-2 with TRBJ2-2; no clear D. The CDR3 is 14 residues long. V was clipped by 4 bases and J by 6 bases, with 12 bases between them. Germline V lookup: CDR1 WSHSY, CDR2 SAAADI.

This clonotype has a count of ten or more. The J gene is TRBJ1-1, the V gene TRBV29-1, with a possible D match to TRBD1 (6 bases). Germline CDR1 reads SQVTM; CDR2 reads ANQGSEA. The CDR3 is made up of 17 amino acids. Trimming removed 5 bases at V and 0 bases at J, with 22 bases between. CDR3 loop: CSVSTRRQDFMNTEAFF. Written as DNA, the CDR3 is TGCAGCGTTTCAACCCGACGACAGGACTTCATGAACACTGAAGCTTTCTTT.

In this sample, this clonotype turned up many times. The rearrangement uses TRBV7-9 and TRBJ2-6, with 8 bases that match TRBD2. The germline CDR1 and CDR2 sequences are SEHNR and FQNEAQ (reference sequence). V was clipped by 5 bases and J by 0 bases; unmatched bases: 9. The CDR3 extends over 18 amino acids. The CDR3 here is CASSPRGGLNSGANVLTF. The CDR3 nucleotides are TGTGCCAGCAGCCCCCGGGGGGGATTGAACTCTGGGGCCAACGTCCTGACTTTC.

DNA of the CDR3: TGCAGTGCTAGAGATCATCAGGAAATCCGGGGGCCCTACGAGCAGTACTTC. This sequence encodes CSARDHQEIRGPYEQYF. This chain joins TRBV20-1 and TRBJ2-7, with D perhaps given as TRBD1 or TRBD2 (6 bases each). The germline gives CDR1 DFQATT, CDR2 SNEGSKA (reference sequence). Trimming left V 0 bases short and J 2 bases short, with 20 bases between. The CDR3 loop spans 17 amino acids.

This clonotype was detected ten times or more. This sequence joins TRBV7-9 and TRBJ2-1; D might be TRBD1 (7 bases). The CDR3 has 15 residues. V lost 4 bases to trimming and J lost 12 bases, with 22 bases between them. Germline V lookup: CDR1 SEHNR, CDR2 FQNEAQ (reference sequence). This CDR3 is CASSSRQGGWLLQFF. The DNA of the CDR3 is TGTGCCAGCAGCTCCCGACAGGGAGGATGGTTACTGCAGTTCTTC. The full variable domain, rest sourced from reference TRBV7-9 and TRBJ2-1, is DTGVSQNPRHKITKRGQNVTFRCDPISEHNRLYWYRQTLGQGPEFLTYFQNEAQLEKSRLLSDRFSAERPKGSFSTLEIQRTEQGDSAMYLCASSSRQGGWLLQFFGPGTRLTVL.

This clonotype has at least ten counts. V and J are TRBV24-1 and TRBJ2-3; 11 nucleotides line up with TRBD2. This CDR3 is 16 amino acids long. CDR1 is KGHDR, CDR2 SFDVKD, per germline. With V trimmed by 1 base and J by 4 bases, 3 bases remained unmatched. Written as DNA, the CDR3 is TGTGCCACCAGTGATTTTACTAGCGGGGGAGCAGATACGCAGTATTTT. Residues: CATSDFTSGGADTQYF.

This rearrangement joins TRBV11-2 to TRBJ2-1, with D maybe TRBD2 (7 bases). The CDR3 has 17 residues. V lost 1 base and J 6 bases, leaving 19 bases between the germline ends. Germline V gives CDR1 SGHAT, CDR2 FQNNGV. The CDR3 DNA reads as TGTGCCAGCAGCTTAGGTAATCGGGCGGGGGCGCTCAATGAGCAGTTCTTC. This sequence encodes CASSLGNRAGALNEQFF. The full variable domain, with the rest looked up from reference TRBV11-2 and TRBJ2-1, is EAGVAQSPRYKIIEKRQSVAFWCNPISGHATLYWYQQILGQGPKLLIQFQNNGVVDDSQLPKDRFSAERLKGVDSTLKIQPAKLEDSAVYLCASSLGNRAGALNEQFFGPGTRLTVL.

The V call is TRBV18, the J call TRBJ1-5; D unclear. The CDR3 totals 13 residues. In germline, CDR1 is KGHSH, CDR2 LQKENI. V dropped 3 bases and J dropped 5 bases, with 8 bases sitting between them. Written as DNA, the CDR3 is TGTGCCAGCTCACCTAACGGGGATCAGCCCCAGCATTTT. Its translation: CASSPNGDQPQHF.

This clonotype was found a few times. This sequence joins TRBV4-3 and TRBJ2-2; TRBD2 matches 8 bases. V dropped 4 bases and J dropped 6; count of bases not matched to a gene: 13. Per germline, CDR1 LGHNA and CDR2 YSLEER. The CDR3 sequence is 17 residues long. The CDR3 region has the DNA TGCGCCAGCAGCCCGTCTGGGAAGCGGGGGATCGCCGGGGAGCTGTTTTTT. It is translated as CASSPSGKRGIAGELFF.

Only a few counts were recorded for this clonotype. This chain links TRBV12-3 or TRBV12-4 with TRBJ2-2; TRBD1 matches 10 bases. CDR3 size: 14 residues. V lost 5 bases and J lost 5; bases outside the gene matches: 2. In DNA, the CDR3 is TGTGCCAGCAGTCGACAGGGGGCTACCGGGGAGCTGTTTTTT. As protein: CASSRQGATGELFF.

The V call is TRBV5-6, the J call TRBJ2-1, with 7 nucleotides matching TRBD2. The CDR3 length is 16 residues. The germline gives CDR1 SGHDT, CDR2 YYEEEE. J lost 5 bases, V lost 0 bases, and 8 bases had no gene match. The CDR3 DNA reads TGTGCCAGCAGCTTGGGGGCGGGGGACCCAAACAATGAGCAGTTCTTC. Amino acids: CASSLGAGDPNNEQFF. The full variable domain, completed using reference TRBV5-6 and TRBJ2-1, is DAGVTQSPTHLIKTRGQQVTLRCSPKSGHDTVSWYQQALGQGPQFIFQYYEEEERQRGNFPDRFSGHQFPNYSSELNVNALLLGDSALYLCASSLGAGDPNNEQFFGPGTRLTVL.

This clonotype was recorded at least ten times. The J gene is TRBJ2-3, the V gene TRBV20-1, with TRBD2 matching over 7 bases. J gave up 4 bases and V 4 bases, and 11 bases lay outside the gene matches. The CDR3 loop spans 15 amino acids. Germline lookup yields CDR1 DFQATT and CDR2 SNEGSKA (reference sequence). CDR3 region: CSATRLASTSDTQYF. CDR3 bases: TGCAGTGCTACAAGACTAGCTTCAACGTCAGATACGCAGTATTTT.

The table lists this clonotype with a few counts. The J gene is TRBJ2-1, the V gene TRBV28; tentatively, D is TRBD2 (5 bases). The CDR3 is made up of 16 amino acids. V was cut by 6 bases and J by 0 bases, with 15 bases left in between. Germline V gene sequence: CDR1 MDHEN, CDR2 SYDVKM. CDR3 loop: CASSPPGRSSYNEQFF. CDR3 coding DNA: TGTGCCAGCAGCCCACCGGGGAGATCCTCCTACAATGAGCAGTTCTTC.

This clonotype was counted between two and nine times. This chain joins TRBV3-1 and TRBJ1-2; D is unresolved. This CDR3 has 12 residues. Trimming left V 4 bases short and J 7 bases short, with 10 bases between. Germline loops: CDR1 LGHDT, CDR2 YNNKEL (reference sequence). The CDR3 loop reads CASSPSAGGYTF. CDR3 sequence (DNA): TGTGCCAGCAGCCCCTCGGCGGGTGGCTACACCTTC.

This clonotype appeared many times. The chain links TRBV19 to TRBJ1-1, with D hard to call. V gave up 5 bases and J gave up 0 bases, with 10 bases separating them. CDR1 is LNHDA and CDR2 is SQIVND in the germline V gene (reference sequence). The CDR3 has 14 residues. The CDR3 region is CASSSPGMNTEAFF. CDR3 DNA: TGTGCCAGTAGTTCGCCCGGGATGAACACTGAAGCTTTCTTT.